This T cell receptor (beta chain) appears in the sequencing data of a study of CD8 T cells in ankylosing spondylitis. The study's findings and limits: Within matched ankylosing spondylitis synovial fluid, disease-linked clones were reportedly significantly enriched. A TCR beta motif of fewer than ten highly homologous variants seemed to mark ankylosing spondylitis blood.

This clonotype has just a few counts. Its antigen remains unknown. TCRdb called the 5' RACE reads again in MiXCR, with one record for every CDR3 protein. Counted here are some 87,000 distinct CDR3 sequences, 8.8% occurring once; the ten biggest clones make up under 6%. The CDR3 runs to 12 residues. With 5 bases removed from V and 7 bases from J, the gap between germline ends came to 8 bases. Germline V gene data show CDR1 as SGHTA and CDR2 as FQGNSA. Sequencing was performed on blood, either unsorted or a sorted T cell fraction (not recorded which). The rearrangement links TRBV7-2 to TRBJ2-2; D unclear. This receptor was obtained from a male donor with ankylosing spondylitis or in good health (not recorded which). The CDR3 reads CASSPRGGELFF. The DNA for the CDR3 is TGTGCCAGCAGCCCGCGAGGCGGGGAGCTGTTTTTT.